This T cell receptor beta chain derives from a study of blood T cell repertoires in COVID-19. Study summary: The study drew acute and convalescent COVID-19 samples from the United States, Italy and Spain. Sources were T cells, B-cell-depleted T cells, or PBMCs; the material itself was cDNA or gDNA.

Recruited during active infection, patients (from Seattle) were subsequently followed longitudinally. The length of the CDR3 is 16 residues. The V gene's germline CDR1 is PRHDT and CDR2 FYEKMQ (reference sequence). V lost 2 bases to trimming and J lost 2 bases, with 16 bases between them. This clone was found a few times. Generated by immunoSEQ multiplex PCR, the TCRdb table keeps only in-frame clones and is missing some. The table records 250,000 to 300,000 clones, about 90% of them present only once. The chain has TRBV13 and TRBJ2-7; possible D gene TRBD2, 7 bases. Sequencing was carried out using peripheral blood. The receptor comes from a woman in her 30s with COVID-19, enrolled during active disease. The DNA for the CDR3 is TGTGCCAGCAGCTTATCGGGGAGGGGGGGACCCTACGAGCAGTACTTC. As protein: CASSLSGRGGPYEQYF.